This T cell receptor beta chain was documented in a study of STAT5B mutations in CD4+ large granular lymphocyte leukemia. The CDR3 extends over 13 amino acids. In germline, CDR1 is SGDLS, CDR2 YYNGEE. Trimming removed 5 bases from V and 3 bases from J, with 9 bases in between. Repertoires were generated with immunoSEQ multiplex PCR, while TCRdb's copy carries only in-frame clones and drops some. Of approximately 1,500 clones detected, roughly 81% appear once; the ten largest clones hold approximately 89%. Sequencing was performed on PBMCs. The chain recombines TRBV9 with TRBJ1-5; no reliable D call. The receptor's source is a woman in her seventies with CD4+ T-cell large granular lymphocyte leukemia. CDR3: CASSRDTNQPQHF. CDR3 nucleotide sequence: TGTGCCAGCAGTAGAGACACCAATCAGCCCCAGCATTTT.